This T cell receptor (beta chain) was sequenced in a study of neoadjuvant nivolumab and ipilimumab in lung cancer. The assay was immunoSEQ multiplex PCR, and TCRdb's table has in-frame clones only and misses some. Altogether some 50,000 clones are present, 85% to 90% being singletons, with the ten largest covering roughly 3.7%. In germline, CDR1 is MNHNS, CDR2 SASEGT. The CDR3 runs to 14 residues. J gave up 2 bases and V 6 bases, and 5 bases lay outside the gene matches. Specimen: blood, collected before neoadjuvant nivolumab, alone or with ipilimumab. The TCR comes from an adult with non-small cell lung cancer. Some clones in this sample may be carry-over from other donors' samples. The chain has TRBV6-1 and TRBJ1-1; 8 bases match TRBD1. In nucleotides, the CDR3 is TGTGCCAGCAGGAAGGACAGGGCAAACACTGAAGCTTTCTTT. Encoded protein: CASRKDRANTEAFF.